The 13 T cell receptor beta chains reported below all come from one sample, sequenced in a study of blood T cell repertoires in COVID-19. The assay was immunoSEQ multiplex PCR, and TCRdb's table has in-frame clones only and misses some. The profile covers about 300,000 clones, with around 89% appearing a single time and about 7% taken by the ten largest. The specimen was peripheral blood. Receptors originate from a young woman who had recovered from COVID-19.

As to this clone: One end of the junction is discordant with germline, which a read error may explain. The gene calls are TRBV12-3 or TRBV12-4 and TRBJ1-1; the match to TRBD1 covers 8 bases. The CDR3 totals 13 residues. The DNA for the CDR3 is TGTGCCAGCAGTTTGTTTATGGGACAGGAGTGCCTTTTT. It specifies CASSLFMGQECLF.

The genes are TRBV7-2 and TRBJ1-4; 7 nucleotides line up with TRBD1. Germline CDR1 reads SGHTA; CDR2 reads FQGNSA. This CDR3 has 15 residues. With V trimmed by 5 bases and J by 2 bases, 5 bases remained unmatched. The CDR3 is CASSATGTTNEKLFF. The CDR3 nucleotides are TGTGCCAGCAGCGCGACAGGGACGACTAATGAAAAACTGTTTTTT.

The CDR3 reads CASSLRRDQETQYF. DNA for the CDR3: TGTGCCAGCAGTTTACGCAGGGACCAAGAGACCCAGTACTTC. The chain employs TRBV27 and TRBJ2-5; D is possibly TRBD1 (5 bases). CDR3 length: 14 amino acids. Germline assignment: CDR1 MNHEY and CDR2 SMNVEV (reference sequence). The V end lost 2 bases, the J end lost 0 bases, and 7 bases lay between the germline ends.

This clone was counted a single time. J is TRBJ1-2 and V is TRBV6-6; 9 nucleotides align to TRBD1. This CDR3 contains 15 residues. The germline gives CDR1 MNHNY, CDR2 SVGAGI (reference sequence). J was trimmed by 3 bases and V by 2 bases; bases with no gene match: 4. The CDR3 bases are TGTGCCAGCAGTTACCCGGGACAGGGTGACTATGGCTACACCTTC. Its translation: CASSYPGQGDYGYTF.

The chain couples TRBV11-2 to TRBJ2-7, with D possibly matching TRBD1 (6 bases). This CDR3 spans 15 amino acids. CDR1 is SGHAT, CDR2 FQNNGV, per germline. V was clipped by 4 bases and J by 1 base, with 14 bases between them. Written as DNA, the CDR3 is TGTGCCAGCAGCTCCTACGGGACACCTTCCTACGAGCAGTACTTC. It specifies CASSSYGTPSYEQYF.

Details on this clone: Germline is not matched at one junction end, which may reflect a read error. The J gene is TRBJ1-2, the V gene TRBV19; no definite D call. The germline V gene encodes CDR1 LNHDA and CDR2 SQIVND (reference sequence). The CDR3 covers 9 residues. CDR3 region: CASRLTRAF. In DNA form, the CDR3 reads TGTGCCAGTAGGCTCACCCGGGCCTTC.

The chain carries TRBV6-5 and TRBJ1-3, with D perhaps TRBD1 (5 bases). The length of the CDR3 is 16 residues. V was cut by 4 bases and J by 0 bases, with 13 bases left in between. Germline V CDR1 and CDR2: MNHEY, SVGAGI. The CDR3 nucleotides are TGTGCCAGCAGTTTTAACAGGCCTACCTCTGGAAACACCATATATTTT. Encoded protein: CASSFNRPTSGNTIYF.

The chain couples TRBV19 to TRBJ1-5; D gene uncertain. V shed 4 bases and J shed 0 bases, with 25 bases lying between them. The germline V gene has CDR1 LNHDA and CDR2 SQIVND (reference sequence). The CDR3 loop spans 20 amino acids. This chain's CDR3 is CASSNALDGGKYYSNQPQHF. The CDR3 DNA follows: TGTGCCAGTAGTAACGCGTTAGACGGCGGCAAATATTATAGCAATCAGCCCCAGCATTTT.

In its sample, this clone was seen a few times. This chain connects TRBV19 to TRBJ2-7, with D possibly being TRBD1 (6 bases). The CDR3 consists of 12 residues. Between the trimmed V and J ends, which lost 5 bases and 6 bases, there was a span of 11 bases. Looked up from germline, CDR1 is LNHDA and CDR2 is SQIVND (reference sequence). The CDR3 loop is CASSDMGAEQYF. CDR3 DNA: TGTGCCAGTAGTGACATGGGGGCCGAGCAGTACTTC. Complete variable domain (other parts from reference TRBV19 and TRBJ2-7): DGGITQSPKYLFRKEGQNVTLSCEQNLNHDAMYWYRQDPGQGLRLIYYSQIVNDFQKGDIAEGYSVSREKKESFPLTVTSAQKNPTAFYLCASSDMGAEQYFGPGTRLTVT.

The gene calls are TRBV5-4 and TRBJ2-3; 14 positions match TRBD2. This CDR3 has 17 amino acids. Germline V lookup: CDR1 SGHNT, CDR2 YYREEE (reference sequence). V was clipped by 4 bases and J by 3 bases; unmatched bases: 7. The CDR3 DNA reads TGTGCCAGCAGCCCCTGGACTAGCGGGGGGCCAACAGATACGCAGTATTTT. Its translation: CASSPWTSGGPTDTQYF. The variable domain in full, with the rest retrieved from reference TRBV5-4 and TRBJ2-3, is ETGVTQSPTHLIKTRGQQVTLRCSSQSGHNTVSWYQQALGQGPQFIFQYYREEENGRGNFPPRFSGLQFPNYSSELNVNALELDDSALYLCASSPWTSGGPTDTQYFGPGTRLTVL.

The genes are TRBV7-8 and TRBJ1-2; a possible D gene is TRBD1 (6 bases). Germline loops: CDR1 SGHVS, CDR2 FQNEAQ. This CDR3 contains 16 residues. Trimming left V 1 base short and J 2 bases short, with 14 bases between. The CDR3 reads CASSLGGQGANYGYTF. In nucleotides, the CDR3 is TGTGCCAGCAGCTTAGGGGGGCAGGGAGCGAACTATGGCTACACCTTC.

This rearrangement joins TRBV5-4 to TRBJ1-2; D might be TRBD1 (6 bases). The CDR3 totals 14 residues. Germline-derived CDR1 and CDR2 are SGHNT and YYREEE (reference sequence). With 1 base removed from V and 2 bases from J, the gap between germline ends came to 9 bases. CDR3 in DNA: TGTGCCAGCAGCTTGTATCAGGGGAACTATGGCTACACCTTC. Translated: CASSLYQGNYGYTF.

V and J are TRBV5-4 and TRBJ2-3, with 9 nucleotides matching TRBD1. The ends lost 3 bases at V and 9 bases at J; junction bases unmatched: 8. The CDR3 has 14 amino acids. Germline V gene lookup returns CDR1 SGHNT and CDR2 YYREEE (reference sequence). The CDR3 DNA follows: TGTGCCAGCAGCTCCCGGGACAGGGTTTGGACGCAGTATTTT. It encodes CASSSRDRVWTQYF.